The 5 T cell receptor beta chains reported below all come from one sample, sequenced in a study of blood T cell repertoires in COVID-19. This table comes from immunoSEQ multiplex PCR, and its TCRdb copy is limited to in-frame clones, with some not included. The table records approximately 110,000 clones, around 80% of them present only once. The sample taken for sequencing was peripheral blood. The receptor source for this set is a human donor in a cohort sampled during active or convalescent COVID-19.

The rearrangement joins TRBV6-2 or TRBV6-3 to TRBJ2-3; D is undetermined. Germline CDR1 MNHEY, CDR2 SVGEGT. This CDR3 comprises 16 residues. V was cut by 0 bases and J by 2 bases, with 12 bases left in between. CDR3 sequence reads: CASSYSRYPDTDTQYF. CDR3 DNA: TGTGCCAGCAGTTACTCGAGGTACCCCGACACAGATACGCAGTATTTT.

This clone showed up just a few times. This sequence joins TRBV7-9 and TRBJ2-1, with 11 bases identical to TRBD2. The CDR3 covers 15 residues. Germline values: CDR1 SEHNR, CDR2 FQNEAQ (reference sequence). The V and J ends lost 5 bases and 5 bases, in that order; junction bases with no gene match: 5. The CDR3 sequence is CASSLTSGVNNEQFF. DNA for the CDR3: TGTGCCAGCAGCCTGACTAGCGGGGTCAACAATGAGCAGTTCTTC.

CDR3 DNA: TGTGCCAGCTGGCCCTCCACAACGAGCAATACGGGGCAGTACTTC. This sequence encodes CASWPSTTSNTGQYF. V gene TRBV6-6 combines with J gene TRBJ2-7; no firm D call. Germline V gene sequence: CDR1 MNHNY, CDR2 SVGAGI (reference sequence). V dropped 8 bases and J dropped 9 bases, with 26 bases sitting between them. The CDR3 is 15 amino acids.

The chain links TRBV7-6 to TRBJ1-6, with 8 bases that match TRBD1. The junction had 5 bases not matched to a gene; V was cut back by 4 bases and J by 9 bases. The CDR3 length is 14 residues. Germline-derived CDR1 and CDR2 are SGHVS and FNYEAQ. The CDR3 loop is CASSSGQGGSPLHF. CDR3 nucleotides: TGTGCCAGCAGCTCTGGACAGGGAGGTTCACCCCTCCACTTT.

V is TRBV5-5 and J is TRBJ1-2; D is perhaps TRBD1 (6 bases). The germline gives CDR1 SGHKS, CDR2 YYEKEE (reference sequence). The CDR3 is 14 residues long. V was shortened by 0 bases and J by 6 bases, with 12 bases between the two germline ends. CDR3 sequence reads: CASSLVRGADGYTF. CDR3 DNA: TGTGCCAGCAGCTTGGTTCGGGGGGCAGATGGCTACACCTTC.